The 12 T cell receptor beta chains presented below share a single source sample, sequenced in a study of blood T cells in healthy people across ages. The use of a sample-barcoded 5' primer and a J-beta primer mix characterized a second PCR of 7 to 11 cycles. A single record per CDR3 protein comes from TCRdb applying MiXCR to the 5' RACE reads. Of hundreds of thousands of distinct CDR3 sequences in the sample, around 48% were seen once. Sequenced: blood. These receptors were obtained from a woman aged 55-69 years in good health.

The chain employs TRBV4-2 and TRBJ2-1; weak D call: TRBD1 (6 bases). V dropped 0 bases and J dropped 0 bases, with 12 bases sitting between them. This CDR3 comprises 17 residues. CDR1 and CDR2 (germline): LGHNA, YNFKEQ. CDR3: CASSQESQGSSYNEQFF. CDR3 sequence (DNA): TGTGCCAGCAGCCAAGAGTCCCAGGGGAGCTCCTACAATGAGCAGTTCTTC.

A few counts support this clonotype. This chain links TRBV29-1 with TRBJ2-3; a possible D gene is TRBD2 (6 bases). Germline lookup yields CDR1 SQVTM and CDR2 ANQGSEA. Trimming removed 4 bases at V and 6 bases at J, with 23 bases between. The CDR3 is 16 residues long. CDR3 sequence: CSVVGIPATSVDTQYF. CDR3 nucleotide sequence: TGCAGCGTTGTGGGAATACCAGCGACTAGTGTGGATACGCAGTATTTT.

This chain uses TRBV14 with TRBJ2-5; D possibly corresponds to TRBD1 (6 bases). CDR3 size: 15 residues. Trimming cost V 0 bases and J 11 bases, with 19 bases left between them. Germline-derived CDR1 and CDR2 are SGHDN and FVKESK. For the CDR3, the DNA is TGTGCCAGCAGCCAAGATAATATAGGCAGGGGAGAGCAGTACTTC. This gives the protein CASSQDNIGRGEQYF.

This clonotype was seen ten or more times. The chain couples TRBV12-3 or TRBV12-4 to TRBJ2-5; TRBD1 matches 7 bases. This CDR3 region has 12 residues. V was pared by 8 bases and J by 2 bases, with 2 bases of the junction left unmatched. The CDR3 DNA follows: TGTGCCAGCGGGGACAGTCAAGAGACCCAGTACTTC. This sequence encodes CASGDSQETQYF.

The rearrangement joins TRBV18 to TRBJ2-3, with TRBD1 matching over 8 bases. CDR3 size: 14 residues. V lost 5 bases to trimming and J lost 4 bases; unmatched junction nucleotides: 5. Germline lookup yields CDR1 KGHSH and CDR2 LQKENI. CDR3 DNA sequence: TGTGCCAGCTCAACCGGGACAGGAGCAGATACGCAGTATTTT. This translates into CASSTGTGADTQYF.

This clonotype was seen a single time. This chain connects TRBV21-1 to TRBJ1-5. TRBV21-1 is a documented pseudogene. The CDR3 loop spans 14 amino acids. The CDR3 protein is CASRTQDEDQPQHF. As DNA, the CDR3 is TGTGCCAGCAGGACTCAGGATGAGGATCAGCCCCAGCATTTT.

This clonotype was seen a handful of times. This sequence joins TRBV2 and TRBJ2-7; 8 bases map to TRBD2. Germline lookup yields CDR1 SNHLY and CDR2 FYNNEI. Trimming removed 8 bases from V and 2 bases from J; junction bases left unmatched: 5. The CDR3 sequence is 13 residues long. The CDR3 region is CASELAGTYEQYF. The CDR3 DNA reads as TGTGCCAGCGAGCTAGCGGGTACCTACGAGCAGTACTTC.

Concerning this clonotype itself: The junction departs from the called germline gene at one end, perhaps through a read error. The rearrangement joins TRBV7-2 to TRBJ2-1; no firm D call. Per germline, CDR1 SGHTA and CDR2 FQGNSA. CDR3 length: 16 amino acids. DNA for the CDR3: TGTGCTAGCAGCCGAAGGCCCCCTCATGGGCTAAATGAGCAGTTCTTC. As protein: CASSRRPPHGLNEQFF.

The chain has TRBV24-1 and TRBJ2-2; 10 positions match TRBD2. Germline V CDR1 and CDR2: KGHDR, SFDVKD. This CDR3 region has 16 residues. The ends lost 5 bases at V and 1 base at J; junction bases unmatched: 3. The CDR3 nucleotides read TGTGCCACCAGTGGCCAGCGGGAGGGGAACACCGGGGAGCTGTTTTTT. It is translated as CATSGQREGNTGELFF.

The rearrangement links TRBV20-1 to TRBJ2-7; TRBD2 matches at 10 bases. CDR3 length: 15 amino acids. Germline V gene lookup returns CDR1 DFQATT and CDR2 SNEGSKA (reference sequence). The junction had 11 bases not matched to a gene; V was cut back by 8 bases and J by 1 base. The CDR3 DNA reads TGCAGTACCCGACGAAGACTAGCGGGTTCCTACGAGCAGTACTTC. Its protein product is CSTRRRLAGSYEQYF.

V is TRBV20-1 and J is TRBJ2-1; possible D gene TRBD1, 5 bases. CDR3 size: 11 residues. Trimming removed 6 bases from V and 14 bases from J, with 17 bases in between. CDR1 and CDR2 from the germline V gene are DFQATT and SNEGSKA (reference sequence). CDR3 bases: TGCAGTGCCTTGACCCGACAGAACGAGTTCTTC. Encoded protein: CSALTRQNEFF.

V is TRBV6-1 and J is TRBJ2-7; the D gene is possibly TRBD1 (6 bases). The V gene's germline CDR1 is MNHNS and CDR2 SASEGT. CDR3 size: 15 residues. V was clipped by 0 bases and J by 2 bases, with 11 bases between them. The chain's CDR3 is CASSEAPDRTYEQYF. The DNA of the CDR3 is TGTGCCAGCAGTGAAGCACCCGACAGGACCTACGAGCAGTACTTC.